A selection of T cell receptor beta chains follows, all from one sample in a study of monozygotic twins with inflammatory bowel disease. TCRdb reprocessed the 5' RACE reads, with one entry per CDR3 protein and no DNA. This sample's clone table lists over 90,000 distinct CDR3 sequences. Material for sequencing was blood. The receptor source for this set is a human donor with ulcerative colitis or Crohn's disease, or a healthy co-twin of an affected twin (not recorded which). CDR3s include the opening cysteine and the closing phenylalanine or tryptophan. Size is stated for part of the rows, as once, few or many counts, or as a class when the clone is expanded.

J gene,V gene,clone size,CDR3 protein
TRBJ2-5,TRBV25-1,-,CASSQQGPQETQYF
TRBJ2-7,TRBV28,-,CASRLQGPTYEQYF
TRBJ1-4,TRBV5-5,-,CARRSTGVREKLFF
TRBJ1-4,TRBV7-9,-,CASSLARIGSPNEKLFF
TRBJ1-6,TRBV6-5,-,CASSLDVWSSYNSPLHF
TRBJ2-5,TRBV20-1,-,CSAGVGVGETQYF
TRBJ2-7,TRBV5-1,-,CASSFSGGHYEQYF
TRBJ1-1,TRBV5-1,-,CASSLQGGSTEAFF
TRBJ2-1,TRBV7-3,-,CASSLRWAPGGPSSSSYNEQFF
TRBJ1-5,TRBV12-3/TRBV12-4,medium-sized,CASSLWLGSGNQPQHF
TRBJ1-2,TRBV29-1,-,CSVGSPQARNDYTF
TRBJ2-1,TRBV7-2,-,CASSEQGAYNEQFF
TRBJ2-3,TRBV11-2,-,CASSLSGRSRTDTQYF
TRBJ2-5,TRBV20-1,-,CSARAWTGGVETQYF
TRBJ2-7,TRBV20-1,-,CSAPPGLNYEQYF
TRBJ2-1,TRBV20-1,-,CSAYGLRSYNEQFF
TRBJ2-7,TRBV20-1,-,CSASGSYEQYF
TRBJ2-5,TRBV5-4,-,CASSFGETQYF
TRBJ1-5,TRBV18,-,CASSPKSGDQPQHF
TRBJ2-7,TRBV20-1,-,CSASLRAYEQYF
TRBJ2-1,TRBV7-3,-,CASSLRQGAVEQFF
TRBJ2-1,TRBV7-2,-,CASSLAWLLHRGVDEQFF
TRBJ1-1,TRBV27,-,CASSLVPLNVRGQGTEAFF
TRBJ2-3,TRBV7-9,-,CASSTLFSGRALDTQYF
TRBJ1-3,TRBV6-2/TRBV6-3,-,CASSGSGNTIYF
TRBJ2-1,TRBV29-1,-,CSVDRYNEQFF
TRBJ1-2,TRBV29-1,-,CSVDTGPPGYTF
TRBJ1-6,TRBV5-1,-,CASSTSGQGLGSPLHF
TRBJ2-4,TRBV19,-,CASSHQGIAKNIQYF
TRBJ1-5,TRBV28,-,CASSPYGTGTQQPQHF
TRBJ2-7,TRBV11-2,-,CASSLSGGTYEQYF
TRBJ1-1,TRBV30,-,CAWDPLQGSSEAFF
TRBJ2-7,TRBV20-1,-,CTVNAVHEQYF
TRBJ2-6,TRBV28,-,CASSVRAGANVLTF
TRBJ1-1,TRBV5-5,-,CASSPVGTEAFF
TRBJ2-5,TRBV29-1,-,CSVLGLAGAQETQYF
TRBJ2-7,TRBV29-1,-,CSVEVEYEQYF
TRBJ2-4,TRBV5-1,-,CASSLAQGKNIQYF